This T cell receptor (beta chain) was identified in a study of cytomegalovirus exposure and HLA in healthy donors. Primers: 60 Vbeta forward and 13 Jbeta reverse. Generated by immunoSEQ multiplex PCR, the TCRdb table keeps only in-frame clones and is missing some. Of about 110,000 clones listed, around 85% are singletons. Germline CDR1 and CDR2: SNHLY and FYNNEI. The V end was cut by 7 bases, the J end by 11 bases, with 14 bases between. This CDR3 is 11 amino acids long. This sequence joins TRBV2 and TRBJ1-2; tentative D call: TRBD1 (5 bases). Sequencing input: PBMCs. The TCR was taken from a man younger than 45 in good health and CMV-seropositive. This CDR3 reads CASNQDIQYTF. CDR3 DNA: TGTGCCAGCAATCAGGACATACAATACACCTTC.